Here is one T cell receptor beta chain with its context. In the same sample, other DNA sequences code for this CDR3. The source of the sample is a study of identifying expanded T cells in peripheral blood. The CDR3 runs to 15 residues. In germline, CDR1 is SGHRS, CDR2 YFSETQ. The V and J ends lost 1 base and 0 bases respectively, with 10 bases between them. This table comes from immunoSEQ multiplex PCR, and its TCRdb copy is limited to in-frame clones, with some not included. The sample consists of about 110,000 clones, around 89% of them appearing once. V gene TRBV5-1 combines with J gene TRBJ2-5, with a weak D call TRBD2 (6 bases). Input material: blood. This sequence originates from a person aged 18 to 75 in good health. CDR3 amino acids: CASSLSGVNQETQYF. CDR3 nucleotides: TGCGCCAGCAGCTTGTCGGGGGTGAACCAAGAGACCCAGTACTTC.